These 11 T cell receptor beta chains came from one sample sequenced in a study of cytomegalovirus exposure and HLA in healthy donors. A multiplex PCR was run with 60 Vbeta primers and 13 Jbeta primers. Sequencing was performed with immunoSEQ multiplex PCR; in TCRdb, only in-frame clones are kept and a portion is missing. Of 150,000 to 200,000 clones in the sample, approximately 70% were seen once. The specimen sequenced was PBMCs. The receptors derive from a man aged 35-49 years in good health and CMV-seropositive.

The chain has TRBV5-8 and TRBJ1-4; D perhaps matches TRBD1 (6 bases). The ends were cut back, 4 bases at V and 3 bases at J, with 13 bases in the middle. CDR1 is SGHTS and CDR2 is YDEGEE in the germline V gene. CDR3 length: 15 amino acids. CDR3 amino acids: CASSEAGGSNEKLFF. CDR3 DNA sequence: TGTGCCAGCAGCGAAGCGGGGGGCTCTAATGAAAAACTGTTTTTT.

V is TRBV9 and J is TRBJ1-2, with 9 bases lining up with TRBD1. Unmatched junction bases numbered 9, after V lost 4 bases and J lost 2 bases. The CDR3 extends over 16 amino acids. Germline CDR1 SGDLS, CDR2 YYNGEE. CDR3 in DNA: TGTGCCAGCAGCCCCCGCCGGGACAGGGACAACTATGGCTACACCTTC. Translating gives CASSPRRDRDNYGYTF.

This clone was found a few times. This chain joins TRBV30 and TRBJ1-6; D is uncertain. The CDR3 consists of 13 residues. V was clipped by 6 bases and J by 0 bases, with 6 bases between them. From germline, CDR1 is GTSNPN and CDR2 SVGIG (reference sequence). This CDR3 is CACKSSYNSPLHF. The CDR3 nucleotides read TGTGCCTGCAAGAGCTCCTATAATTCACCCCTCCACTTT.

V and J are TRBV6-6 and TRBJ1-4, with unresolved D. Between the trimmed V and J ends, which lost 7 bases and 10 bases, there was a span of 10 bases. Germline V gene data show CDR1 as MNHNY and CDR2 as SVGAGI (reference sequence). The CDR3 loop spans 11 amino acids. The CDR3 coding sequence is TGTGCCAGCACCACGGCGGTAAAACTGTTTTTT. Residues: CASTTAVKLFF.

J is TRBJ1-1 and V is TRBV29-1; 10 bases align to TRBD1. The CDR3 is 11 residues long. The V gene's germline CDR1 is SQVTM and CDR2 ANQGSEA. The J segment lost 5 bases and the V segment lost 6 bases, leaving 0 bases of the junction unmatched. DNA of the CDR3: TGCAGCGTGGGACAGGGGACTGAAGCTTTCTTT. This sequence encodes CSVGQGTEAFF.

The J gene is TRBJ2-3, the V gene TRBV30; TRBD2 matches 15 bases. Germline CDR1 is GTSNPN and CDR2 is SVGIG (reference sequence). V shed 5 bases and J 0 bases; nucleotides not matched to a gene: 6. This CDR3 spans 17 amino acids. Here the CDR3 reads CAWGGLAGGPSTDTQYF. Written as DNA, the CDR3 is TGTGCCTGGGGGGGACTAGCGGGGGGACCTAGCACAGATACGCAGTATTTT. The full variable domain, in which reference TRBV30 and TRBJ2-3 provide the parts outside the CDR3, is SQTIHQWPATLVQPVGSPLSLECTVEGTSNPNLYWYRQAAGRGLQLLFYSVGIGQISSEVPQNLSASRPQDRQFILSSKKLLLSDSGFYLCAWGGLAGGPSTDTQYFGPGTRLTVL.

This chain links TRBV6-5 with TRBJ1-1; TRBD1 aligns across 8 bases. The CDR3 has 15 residues. Looked up from germline, CDR1 is MNHEY and CDR2 is SVGAGI. Trimming at V came to 7 bases and at J to 0 bases, leaving 7 bases not matched to a gene. CDR3 sequence (DNA): TGTGCCAGCACCCCAGGGGGCTTAATGAACACTGAAGCTTTCTTT. The encoded protein is CASTPGGLMNTEAFF.

The rearrangement joins TRBV5-6 to TRBJ2-4; D is uncertain. The ends were cut back, 0 bases at V and 0 bases at J, with 4 bases in the middle. CDR1 is SGHDT and CDR2 is YYEEEE in the germline V gene. This CDR3 is built from 14 residues. This CDR3 reads CASSLVLAKNIQYF. CDR3 in DNA: TGTGCCAGCAGCTTGGTCCTAGCCAAAAACATTCAGTACTTC.

The rearrangement uses TRBV6-5 and TRBJ1-2, with 8 nucleotides matching TRBD1. The CDR3 covers 14 residues. Trimming removed 6 bases from V and 1 base from J; junction bases left unmatched: 4. Looked up from germline, CDR1 is MNHEY and CDR2 is SVGAGI. The CDR3 coding sequence is TGTGCCAGCAGCGGGACAGGTGATAACTATGGCTACACCTTC. This translates into CASSGTGDNYGYTF.

J is TRBJ2-1 and V is TRBV4-3; D uncertain. The V end was cut by 0 bases, the J end by 0 bases, with 9 bases between. The germline gives CDR1 LGHNA, CDR2 YSLEER. The CDR3 is 16 amino acids. The CDR3 loop is CASSQDRRSSYNEQFF. DNA of the CDR3: TGCGCCAGCAGCCAAGATCGACGGAGCTCCTACAATGAGCAGTTCTTC.

This clone was recorded once. V gene TRBV7-9 combines with J gene TRBJ2-1, with 8 bases that match TRBD2. Germline V lookup: CDR1 SEHNR, CDR2 FQNEAQ (reference sequence). CDR3 length equals 14 residues. V shed 5 bases, J shed 10 bases, and the junction held 10 bases outside the gene matches. This CDR3 reads CASSTWTSLREQFF. The CDR3 DNA reads TGTGCCAGCAGCACTTGGACTAGCTTGAGGGAGCAGTTCTTC.